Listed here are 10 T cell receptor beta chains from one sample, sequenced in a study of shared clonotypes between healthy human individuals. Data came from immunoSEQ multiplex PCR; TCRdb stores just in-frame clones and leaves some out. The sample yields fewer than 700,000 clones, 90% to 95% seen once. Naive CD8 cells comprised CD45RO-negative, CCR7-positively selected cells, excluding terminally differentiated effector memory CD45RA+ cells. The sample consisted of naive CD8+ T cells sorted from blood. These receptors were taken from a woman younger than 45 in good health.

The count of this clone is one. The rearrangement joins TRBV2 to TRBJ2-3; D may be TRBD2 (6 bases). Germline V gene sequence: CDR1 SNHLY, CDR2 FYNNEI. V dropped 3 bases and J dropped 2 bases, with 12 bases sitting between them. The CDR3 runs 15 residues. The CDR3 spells CASSDRAGNTDTQYF. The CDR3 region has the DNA TGTGCCAGCAGTGATCGAGCGGGTAACACAGATACGCAGTATTTT.

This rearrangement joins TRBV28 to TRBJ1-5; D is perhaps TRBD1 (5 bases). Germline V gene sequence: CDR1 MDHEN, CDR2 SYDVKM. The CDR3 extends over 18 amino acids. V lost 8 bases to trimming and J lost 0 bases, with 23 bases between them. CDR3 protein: CASALSLSGADSNQPQHF. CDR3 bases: TGTGCCAGCGCCCTTAGTCTTTCCGGGGCGGATAGCAATCAGCCCCAGCATTTT.

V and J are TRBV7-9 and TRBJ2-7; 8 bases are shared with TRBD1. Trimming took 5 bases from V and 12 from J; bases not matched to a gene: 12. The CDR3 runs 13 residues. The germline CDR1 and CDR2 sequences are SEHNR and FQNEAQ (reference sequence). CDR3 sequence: CASSPRTGILRYF. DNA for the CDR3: TGTGCCAGCAGCCCCCGGACAGGGATTTTGCGGTACTTC. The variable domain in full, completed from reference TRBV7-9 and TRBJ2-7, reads DTGVSQNPRHKITKRGQNVTFRCDPISEHNRLYWYRQTLGQGPEFLTYFQNEAQLEKSRLLSDRFSAERPKGSFSTLEIQRTEQGDSAMYLCASSPRTGILRYFGPGTRLTVT.

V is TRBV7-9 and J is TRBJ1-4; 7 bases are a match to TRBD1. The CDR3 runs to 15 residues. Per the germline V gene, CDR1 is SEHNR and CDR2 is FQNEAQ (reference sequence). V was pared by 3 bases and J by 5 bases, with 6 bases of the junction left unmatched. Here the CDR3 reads CASSFSGQRNEKLFF. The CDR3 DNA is TGTGCCAGCAGCTTTTCGGGACAGAGAAATGAAAAACTGTTTTTT.

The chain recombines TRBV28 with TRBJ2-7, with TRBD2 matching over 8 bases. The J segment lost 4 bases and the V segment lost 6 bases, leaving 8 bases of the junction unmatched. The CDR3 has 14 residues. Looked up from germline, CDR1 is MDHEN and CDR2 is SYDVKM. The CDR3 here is CASRSAGDGYEQYF. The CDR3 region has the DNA TGTGCCAGCAGATCAGCGGGAGATGGGTACGAGCAGTACTTC.

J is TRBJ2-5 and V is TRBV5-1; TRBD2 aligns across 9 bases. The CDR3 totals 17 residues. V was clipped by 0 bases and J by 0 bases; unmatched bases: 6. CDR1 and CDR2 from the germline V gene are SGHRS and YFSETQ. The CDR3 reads CASSLEPSGKYQETQYF. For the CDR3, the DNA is TGCGCCAGCAGCTTGGAGCCTAGCGGGAAGTACCAAGAGACCCAGTACTTC.

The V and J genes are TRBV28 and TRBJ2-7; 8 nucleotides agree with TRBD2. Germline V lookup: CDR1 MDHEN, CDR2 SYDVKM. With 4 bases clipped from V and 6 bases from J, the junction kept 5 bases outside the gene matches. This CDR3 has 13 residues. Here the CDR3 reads CASSSRGGSEQYF. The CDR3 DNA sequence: TGTGCCAGCAGTTCCCGGGGGGGGTCCGAGCAGTACTTC.

CDR3 sequence reads: CASGAWAHGEQYF. The CDR3 DNA reads as TGTGCCAGCGGCGCGTGGGCCCATGGGGAGCAGTACTTC. The chain carries TRBV27 and TRBJ2-7; D remains ambiguous. Trimming left V 8 bases short and J 7 bases short, with 18 bases between. The CDR3 consists of 13 residues. CDR1 and CDR2 from the germline V gene are MNHEY and SMNVEV (reference sequence).

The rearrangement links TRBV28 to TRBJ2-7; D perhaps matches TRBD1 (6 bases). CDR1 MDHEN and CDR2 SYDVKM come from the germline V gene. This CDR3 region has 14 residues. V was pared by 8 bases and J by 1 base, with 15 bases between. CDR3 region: CASRLRDISYEQYF. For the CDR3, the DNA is TGTGCCAGCCGTCTTCGGGACATTTCCTACGAGCAGTACTTC.

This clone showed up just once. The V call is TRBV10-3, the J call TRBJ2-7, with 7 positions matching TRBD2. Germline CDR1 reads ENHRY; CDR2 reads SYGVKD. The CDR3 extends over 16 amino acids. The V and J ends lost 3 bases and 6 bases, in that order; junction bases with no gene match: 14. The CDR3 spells CAISEQRRGGVLEQYF. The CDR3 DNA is TGTGCCATCAGTGAACAGCGTCGGGGAGGGGTCCTCGAGCAGTACTTC.